Each of the 13 T cell receptor beta chains below was sequenced from the same sample in a study of T-cell reconstitution after alpha-beta-depleted transplantation in children. Using unique molecular identifiers, the investigators prepared the TCRbeta library. TCRdb ran MiXCR on the PCR reads and lists one entry per CDR3 protein. The sample lists some 400,000 distinct CDR3 sequences, around 21% occurring once. Specimen: PBMCs from the stem cell graft donor, collected from the stem cell graft. These receptors all come from a human donor who donated a stem cell graft to a child with acute myeloid leukemia.

V and J are TRBV11-1 and TRBJ2-2, with 9 bases aligning to TRBD2. The CDR3 contains 17 residues. Losses at the gene ends were 0 bases for V and 5 bases for J; bases not matched to a gene: 7. CDR1 SGHAT and CDR2 FQDESV come from the germline V gene (reference sequence). This CDR3 reads CASSLAGGRAWTGELFF. CDR3 in DNA: TGTGCCAGCAGCTTAGCCGGCGGGAGGGCCTGGACCGGGGAGCTGTTTTTT. The full variable domain, rest sourced from reference TRBV11-1 and TRBJ2-2, is EAEVAQSPRYKITEKSQAVAFWCDPISGHATLYWYRQILGQGPELLVQFQDESVVDDSQLPKDRFSAERLKGVDSTLKIQPAELGDSAMYLCASSLAGGRAWTGELFFGEGSRLTVL.

This clonotype has only a few counts. The chain links TRBV7-9 to TRBJ2-7; 9 bases are a match to TRBD2. This CDR3 region has 16 residues. Germline CDR1 and CDR2: SEHNR and FQNEAQ (reference sequence). J lost 2 bases, V lost 5 bases, and 10 bases had no gene match. The CDR3 protein is CASSLQASGEPYEQYF. CDR3 in DNA: TGTGCCAGCAGCCTCCAGGCTAGCGGGGAACCCTACGAGCAGTACTTC.

The V call is TRBV7-2, the J call TRBJ2-7; D is possibly TRBD2 (6 bases). Trimming stripped 5 bases from V and 3 bases from J, with 11 bases between. Germline V gives CDR1 SGHTA, CDR2 FQGNSA. This CDR3 has 13 amino acids. CDR3 protein: CASSPGGIYEQYF. CDR3 DNA sequence: TGTGCCAGCAGCCCTGGAGGGATCTACGAGCAGTACTTC.

This clonotype appeared many times. This chain joins TRBV9 and TRBJ2-1; maybe TRBD2 (6 bases). V gave up 2 bases and J gave up 7 bases, with 13 bases separating them. The CDR3 totals 14 residues. Germline values: CDR1 SGDLS, CDR2 YYNGEE. The CDR3 sequence is CASSVSGSSNEQFF. The CDR3, as DNA: TGTGCCAGCAGCGTCTCCGGGAGTTCGAATGAGCAGTTCTTC. Variable domain in full (rest from reference TRBV9 and TRBJ2-1): DSGVTQTPKHLITATGQRVTLRCSPRSGDLSVYWYQQSLDQGLQFLIQYYNGEERAKGNILERFSAQQFPDLHSELNLSSLELGDSALYFCASSVSGSSNEQFFGPGTRLTVL.

This rearrangement joins TRBV28 to TRBJ2-7; D unresolved. The CDR3 is 14 amino acids. Germline V CDR1 and CDR2: MDHEN, SYDVKM. Trimming took 2 bases from V and 2 from J, leaving 10 bases between them. The chain's CDR3 is CASSLLVGTYEQYF. The DNA of the CDR3 is TGTGCCAGCAGTTTACTAGTGGGGACCTACGAGCAGTACTTC.

This clonotype has just a few counts. The chain carries TRBV27 and TRBJ2-5, with 8 bases that match TRBD2. This CDR3 has 14 amino acids. The germline V gene has CDR1 MNHEY and CDR2 SMNVEV (reference sequence). V gave up 6 bases and J gave up 5 bases; unmatched junction bases: 8. The CDR3 is CASRAAGDGETQYF. CDR3 nucleotides: TGTGCCAGCAGAGCAGCGGGAGATGGGGAGACCCAGTACTTC.

In its sample, this clonotype was seen many times. The V call is TRBV29-1, the J call TRBJ2-3, with no clear D. The germline CDR1 and CDR2 sequences are SQVTM and ANQGSEA. The V gene lost 4 bases and the J gene lost 2 bases, with 10 bases spanning the gap. This CDR3 contains 13 residues. The DNA of the CDR3 is TGCAGCGTTGGACGGGCCGACACAGATACGCAGTATTTT. It codes for CSVGRADTDTQYF.

J is TRBJ1-2 and V is TRBV5-1; TRBD1 is a possible D gene (6 bases). The CDR3 consists of 16 residues. The V end lost 4 bases, the J end lost 3 bases, and 19 bases lay between the germline ends. In germline, CDR1 is SGHRS, CDR2 YFSETQ. The CDR3 spells CASSPQGTLIYYGYTF. The CDR3 nucleotides are TGCGCCAGCAGCCCGCAAGGGACACTCATTTACTATGGCTACACCTTC.

In its sample, this clonotype was seen many times. V is TRBV27 and J is TRBJ2-1, with 7 bases fitting TRBD2. After removal of 0 bases from V and 6 bases from J, the junction contained 5 bases not matched to a gene. Germline loops: CDR1 MNHEY, CDR2 SMNVEV (reference sequence). The CDR3 extends over 15 amino acids. CDR3 sequence (DNA): TGTGCCAGCAGTTTATCGACTAGCTGGGCCAATGAGCAGTTCTTC. This translates into CASSLSTSWANEQFF.

The chain recombines TRBV29-1 with TRBJ2-2; D perhaps matches TRBD2 (6 bases). Trimming stripped 4 bases from V and 0 bases from J, with 9 bases between. The CDR3 loop spans 14 amino acids. Germline CDR1 SQVTM, CDR2 ANQGSEA. CDR3 region: CSVGASANTGELFF. DNA of the CDR3: TGCAGCGTTGGGGCTAGCGCGAACACCGGGGAGCTGTTTTTT.

The V call is TRBV2, the J call TRBJ2-7; a weak D match, TRBD1 (6 bases). The CDR3 runs 16 residues. Germline CDR1 SNHLY, CDR2 FYNNEI. V shed 3 bases and J shed 0 bases, with 15 bases lying between them. CDR3 region: CASSDLGDRHSYEQYF. For the CDR3, the DNA is TGTGCCAGCAGTGATTTAGGAGACAGGCACTCCTACGAGCAGTACTTC.

This rearrangement joins TRBV5-1 to TRBJ2-4; the D is unclear. The V gene's germline CDR1 is SGHRS and CDR2 YFSETQ. The V end was cut by 1 base, the J end by 5 bases, with 4 bases between. The length of the CDR3 is 12 residues. The CDR3 DNA sequence: TGCGCCAGCAGCTTGTCGGAAAACATTCAGTACTTC. This translates into CASSLSENIQYF.

The V gene is TRBV5-1, the J gene TRBJ2-3, with no clear D. This CDR3 contains 15 residues. V lost 1 base and J lost 0, with 9 bases in between. Germline V gives CDR1 SGHRS, CDR2 YFSETQ. CDR3 nucleotides: TGCGCCAGCAGCTTGAATTTCGGCAGCACAGATACGCAGTATTTT. It encodes CASSLNFGSTDTQYF. The full variable domain, with the rest looked up from reference TRBV5-1 and TRBJ2-3, is KAGVTQTPRYLIKTRGQQVTLSCSPISGHRSVSWYQQTPGQGLQFLFEYFSETQRNKGNFPGRFSGRQFSNSRSEMNVSTLELGDSALYLCASSLNFGSTDTQYFGPGTRLTVL.